A single sample gave rise to the 20 T cell receptor beta chains below, sequenced in a study of Tregs in tolerant kidney transplant recipients. Method: immunoSEQ multiplex PCR; TCRdb's copy keeps in-frame clones and lacks some. The sample holds 95,000 to 120,000 clones; almost 90% are singletons and the top ten take roughly 0.31%. Sequencing was performed on CD4+ T cells from blood, taken before the transplant. Every receptor here comes from a human donor who received a combined kidney and bone marrow transplant.

Written as DNA, the CDR3 is TGTGCCAGCAGCGTTCCAGGGCCACGGGGGTCAGATACGCAGTATTTT. Its protein is CASSVPGPRGSDTQYF. J is TRBJ2-3 and V is TRBV9; possibly TRBD2 for D (6 bases). This CDR3 spans 16 amino acids. V was trimmed by 2 bases and J by 4 bases, leaving 17 bases between them. Germline V gives CDR1 SGDLS, CDR2 YYNGEE.

The V call is TRBV7-8, the J call TRBJ1-2; TRBD1 aligns across 7 bases. The CDR3 is 13 residues long. After removal of 4 bases from V and 3 bases from J, the junction contained 2 bases not matched to a gene. Per the germline V gene, CDR1 is SGHVS and CDR2 is FQNEAQ. The CDR3 region is CASSSRGDYGYTF. For the CDR3, the DNA is TGTGCCAGCAGCTCCAGGGGGGACTATGGCTACACCTTC.

This clone occurred a few times. The CDR3 spells CASSTSSGTTYGYTF. For the CDR3, the DNA is TGCGCCAGCAGCACGTCCTCAGGGACTACCTATGGCTACACCTTC. This chain connects TRBV5-1 to TRBJ1-2; a possible D gene is TRBD1 (5 bases). Germline V gene lookup returns CDR1 SGHRS and CDR2 YFSETQ. The V end lost 4 bases, the J end lost 4 bases, and 17 bases lay between the germline ends. The CDR3 sequence is 15 residues long. The full variable domain, its missing parts supplied by reference TRBV5-1 and TRBJ1-2, is KAGVTQTPRYLIKTRGQQVTLSCSPISGHRSVSWYQQTPGQGLQFLFEYFSETQRNKGNFPGRFSGRQFSNSRSEMNVSTLELGDSALYLCASSTSSGTTYGYTFGSGTRLTVV.

The V gene is TRBV6-5, the J gene TRBJ2-1, with 8 bases fitting TRBD2. Unmatched junction bases numbered 9, after V lost 5 bases and J lost 12 bases. The CDR3 covers 13 residues. Germline CDR1 is MNHEY and CDR2 is SVGAGI. The CDR3 region is CASSSGRQQGQFF. The CDR3, as DNA: TGTGCCAGCAGTAGCGGGAGACAACAGGGGCAGTTCTTC.

The chain recombines TRBV6-6 with TRBJ1-2; 7 positions agree with TRBD1. CDR1 MNHNY and CDR2 SVGAGI come from the germline V gene (reference sequence). The CDR3 covers 14 residues. With V trimmed by 4 bases and J by 8 bases, 10 bases remained unmatched. The CDR3 DNA is TGTGCCAGCAGTTCGGCAGGGGGTGAGGGAGGCTACACCTTC. Protein sequence: CASSSAGGEGGYTF.

This rearrangement joins TRBV28 to TRBJ2-1, with D uncertain. This CDR3 is 11 amino acids long. Trimming took off 4 bases at V and 4 bases at J, with 2 bases between the two ends. The germline V gene has CDR1 MDHEN and CDR2 SYDVKM. The CDR3 sequence: CASSSYNEQFF. As DNA, the CDR3 is TGTGCCAGCAGTTCGTACAATGAGCAGTTCTTC.

The rearrangement uses TRBV18 and TRBJ1-2; 7 bases map to TRBD1. The V gene end was trimmed by 4 bases and the J gene end by 7 bases; junction bases not matched to a gene: 12. CDR1 and CDR2 (germline): KGHSH, LQKENI. CDR3 size: 15 residues. The CDR3 coding sequence is TGTGCCAGCTCACTCCGTTTAGACAGGGATGGTGGCTACACCTTC. Protein sequence: CASSLRLDRDGGYTF.

The rearrangement joins TRBV7-9 to TRBJ1-1; 9 positions agree with TRBD1. V was clipped by 9 bases and J by 10 bases; unmatched bases: 12. The CDR3 has 13 amino acids. Germline values: CDR1 SEHNR, CDR2 FQNEAQ (reference sequence). CDR3 loop: CASLATGTGRAFF. The DNA of the CDR3 is TGTGCCAGTCTCGCAACGGGGACAGGGAGAGCTTTCTTT.

The V gene is TRBV7-9, the J gene TRBJ1-1; D is possibly TRBD1 (5 bases). The CDR3 covers 14 residues. V gave up 1 base and J gave up 7 bases, with 13 bases separating them. Per the germline V gene, CDR1 is SEHNR and CDR2 is FQNEAQ (reference sequence). CDR3 loop: CASSLVFGGVEAFF. The CDR3 DNA reads TGTGCCAGCAGCTTAGTTTTCGGGGGAGTTGAAGCTTTCTTT. Drawing the rest from reference TRBV7-9 and TRBJ1-1, the complete variable domain is DTGVSQNPRHKITKRGQNVTFRCDPISEHNRLYWYRQTLGQGPEFLTYFQNEAQLEKSRLLSDRFSAERPKGSFSTLEIQRTEQGDSAMYLCASSLVFGGVEAFFGQGTRLTVV.

This sequence joins TRBV9 and TRBJ2-7; the match to TRBD2 covers 11 bases. V lost 7 bases, J lost 1 base, and 4 bases stayed unmatched. The length of the CDR3 is 14 residues. Germline CDR1 reads SGDLS; CDR2 reads YYNGEE. This CDR3 is CASSWTSGSYEQYF. For the CDR3, the DNA is TGTGCCAGCTCCTGGACTAGCGGGTCCTACGAGCAGTACTTC.

The rearrangement uses TRBV4-1 and TRBJ2-7; D might be TRBD1 (6 bases). V lost 2 bases and J 7 bases, leaving 12 bases between the germline ends. CDR1 and CDR2 (germline): MGHRA, YSYEKL. The CDR3 has 13 residues. In DNA form, the CDR3 reads TGCGCCAGCAGCCAAACAGGGTTGAGGGAGCAGTACTTC. As protein: CASSQTGLREQYF.

The chain joins TRBV7-8 to TRBJ2-7, with a possible D match to TRBD1 (5 bases). The CDR3 loop spans 12 amino acids. From germline, CDR1 is SGHVS and CDR2 FQNEAQ. The V gene lost 5 bases and the J gene lost 11 bases, with 16 bases spanning the gap. For the CDR3, the DNA is TGTGCCAGCAGCCCGTTGGGGCAGCAGGAGTACTTC. It is translated as CASSPLGQQEYF.

V and J are TRBV11-1 and TRBJ1-6; D ambiguous. The V gene lost 1 base and the J gene lost 10 bases, with 14 bases spanning the gap. This CDR3 is built from 15 residues. Germline-derived CDR1 and CDR2 are SGHAT and FQDESV (reference sequence). The CDR3 loop reads CASSLDGRSNSPLHF. CDR3 bases: TGTGCCAGCAGCTTAGATGGCCGGAGCAACTCACCCCTCCACTTT.

This chain links TRBV6-4 with TRBJ1-2; maybe TRBD1 (5 bases). This CDR3 contains 12 residues. With 2 bases removed from V and 8 bases from J, the gap between germline ends came to 9 bases. Germline CDR1 reads MRHNA; CDR2 reads SNTAGT. CDR3 residues: CASSDPGRGYTF. The CDR3 region has the DNA TGTGCCAGCAGTGACCCAGGGAGGGGCTACACCTTC.

This sequence joins TRBV29-1 and TRBJ1-4; TRBD1 is a possible D gene (5 bases). Germline V gene lookup returns CDR1 SQVTM and CDR2 ANQGSEA. The V end was cut by 6 bases, the J end by 0 bases, with 17 bases between. CDR3 size: 16 residues. The CDR3 DNA reads as TGCAGCGTAGGGGCGGGGAGAGGGGCAACTAATGAAAAACTGTTTTTT. This gives the protein CSVGAGRGATNEKLFF.

The chain couples TRBV5-1 to TRBJ1-1; no firm D call. The length of the CDR3 is 14 residues. With 4 bases removed from V and 5 bases from J, the gap between germline ends came to 15 bases. The germline gives CDR1 SGHRS, CDR2 YFSETQ. CDR3 in amino acids: CASSTSLGETEAFF. In DNA form, the CDR3 reads TGCGCCAGCAGCACTTCCCTCGGGGAGACTGAAGCTTTCTTT.

The genes are TRBV5-1 and TRBJ2-3; 15 bases map to TRBD2. CDR1 is SGHRS and CDR2 is YFSETQ in the germline V gene. The junction had 3 bases not matched to a gene; V was cut back by 4 bases and J by 0 bases. The CDR3 loop spans 17 amino acids. The CDR3 DNA follows: TGCGCCAGCAGCACCGGGACTAGCGGGAGGAGCACAGATACGCAGTATTTT. This codes for CASSTGTSGRSTDTQYF.

The J gene is TRBJ1-2, the V gene TRBV5-1; TRBD1 matches at 9 bases. V shed 2 bases, J shed 4 bases, and the junction held 9 bases outside the gene matches. The CDR3 spans 16 residues. Germline values: CDR1 SGHRS, CDR2 YFSETQ. CDR3 sequence (DNA): TGCGCCAGCAGCTTCTCTAACAGGGGGCGAGGCTATGGCTACACCTTC. This translates into CASSFSNRGRGYGYTF.

The chain uses TRBV2 and TRBJ1-2; no definite D call. This CDR3 spans 15 amino acids. CDR1 is SNHLY and CDR2 is FYNNEI in the germline V gene. The germline V and J ends were trimmed by 6 bases and 4 bases, with 18 bases remaining between them. The CDR3 is CASSSISDSIYGYTF. The DNA of the CDR3 is TGTGCCAGCAGCTCAATTTCGGACTCCATCTATGGCTACACCTTC.

The genes are TRBV9 and TRBJ2-7; TRBD2 aligns across 8 bases. In germline, CDR1 is SGDLS, CDR2 YYNGEE. The CDR3 contains 15 residues. V shed 4 bases and J 2 bases; nucleotides not matched to a gene: 8. The CDR3 DNA reads TGTGCCAGCAGCAGGCTGGCGGGAGGTACCTACGAGCAGTACTTC. This encodes CASSRLAGGTYEQYF.